The present TCR beta chain was sequenced within a study of T-cell reconstitution after alpha-beta-depleted transplantation in children (TCRdb year 2016). General notes on the study: Using TCR repertoire profiling, the study quantitatively followed how T-cell immune reconstitution unfolded in children after TCRalphabeta/CD19-depleted allogeneic hematopoietic cell transplantation. The study at large found these results: The apparently early recovery of alphabetaT-cell counts about two months after transplant reportedly depended on only several hundred rapidly expanded clones that came from non-depleted graft cells. In some patients, the high TCRbeta diversity seen at day 60 was put down to recipient T cells and intrathymic progenitors that had survived conditioning. The frequencies of hyperexpanded clones fell over the following months, and after one year, T-cell counts and TCRbeta diversity were mostly attributed to newly produced T cells.

This clonotype was counted a few times. Its antigen is not yet known. No base quality information exists; no much larger clone differs at one position. The treatment or condition label here, explained by the study, means: allogeneic hematopoietic cell transplantation with graft depleted of TCRalphabeta T cells and CD19 B cells. The children who served as transplant recipients had been given grafts of TCRalphabeta/CD19-depleted allogeneic hematopoietic cells. As encoded in the germline V gene, CDR1 is SQVTM while CDR2 is ANQGSEA. There are 13 amino acids in the CDR3, from cysteine to phenylalanine inclusive. Of the read, only the CDR3 DNA is kept; its 39 bases are in frame from base 1. The junction carries 11 bases between V and J, which are trimmed by 4 bases and 2 bases respectively. Preparation of the library involved PCR. Instrument used: Illumina HiSeq 2500. Molecular barcoding was employed in the preparation of TCR libraries, with unique molecular identifiers being used to normalize TCRbeta repertoire quantification. Using fastp at Q25 and MiXCR, TCRdb reprocessed the public reads and kept productive beta chains. Rows are combined by CDR3 protein, so each entry shows the most common genes and DNA. The sample table holds about 250,000 distinct CDR3 sequences, of which 20% to 30% were seen once. The ten largest make up 4% to 6% of the sample.

The chain couples TRBV29-1 to TRBJ1-1; a weak D assignment points to TRBD1 (5 bases agree). The sample here was PBMCs, mostly from graft donor cells, taken 360 days after TCRalphabeta/CD19-depleted stem cell transplant. This sequence was found in a female patient between 2 and 10 years old who had a stem cell transplant for congenital amegakaryocytic thrombocytopenia, so the T cells may come from the graft donor. The DNA is TGCAGCGTTGCCCGCAGGGTTAACACTGAAGCTTTCTTT. It encodes CSVARRVNTEAFF.